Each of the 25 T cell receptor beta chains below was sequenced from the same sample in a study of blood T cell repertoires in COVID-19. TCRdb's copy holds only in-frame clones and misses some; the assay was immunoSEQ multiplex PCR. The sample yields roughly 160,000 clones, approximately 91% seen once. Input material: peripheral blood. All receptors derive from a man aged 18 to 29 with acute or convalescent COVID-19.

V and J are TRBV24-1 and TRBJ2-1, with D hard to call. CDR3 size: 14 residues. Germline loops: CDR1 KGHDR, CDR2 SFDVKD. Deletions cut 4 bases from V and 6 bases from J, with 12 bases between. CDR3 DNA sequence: TGTGCCACCAGTGAGTCAATAGTTTTCAATGAGCAGTTCTTC. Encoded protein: CATSESIVFNEQFF.

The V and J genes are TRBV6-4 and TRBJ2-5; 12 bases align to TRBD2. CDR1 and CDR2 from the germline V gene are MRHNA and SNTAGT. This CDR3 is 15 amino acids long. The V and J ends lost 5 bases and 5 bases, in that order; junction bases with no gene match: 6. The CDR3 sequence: CASSPSGGAMETQYF. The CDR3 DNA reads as TGTGCCAGCAGTCCTAGCGGGGGGGCCATGGAGACCCAGTACTTC.

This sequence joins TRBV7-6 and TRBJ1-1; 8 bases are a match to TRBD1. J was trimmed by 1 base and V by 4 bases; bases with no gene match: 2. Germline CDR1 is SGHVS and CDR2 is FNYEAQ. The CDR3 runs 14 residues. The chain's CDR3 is CASSSGTGNTEAFF. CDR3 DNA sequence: TGTGCCAGCAGCTCCGGGACAGGGAACACTGAAGCTTTCTTT. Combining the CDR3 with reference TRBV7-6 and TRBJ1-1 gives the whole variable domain GAGVSQSPRYKVTKRGQDVALRCDPISGHVSLYWYRQALGQGPEFLTYFNYEAQQDKSGLPNDRFSAERPEGSISTLTIQRTEQRDSAMYRCASSSGTGNTEAFFGQGTRLTVV.

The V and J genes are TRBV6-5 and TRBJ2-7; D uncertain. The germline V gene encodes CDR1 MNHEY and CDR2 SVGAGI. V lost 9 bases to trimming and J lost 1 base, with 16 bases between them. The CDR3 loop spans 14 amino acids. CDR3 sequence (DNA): TGTGCCAGTACATCCGTCTCCAGTTCCTACGAGCAGTACTTC. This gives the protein CASTSVSSSYEQYF.

The CDR3 here is CASRPEFGNSYEQYF. The CDR3, as DNA: TGTGCAAGTCGCCCCGAGTTCGGTAACTCCTACGAGCAGTACTTC. The chain has TRBV12-2 and TRBJ2-7; no check of the table's D call, TRBD2, against the DNA was made. TRBV12-2 is designated a pseudogene. The CDR3 is made up of 15 amino acids.

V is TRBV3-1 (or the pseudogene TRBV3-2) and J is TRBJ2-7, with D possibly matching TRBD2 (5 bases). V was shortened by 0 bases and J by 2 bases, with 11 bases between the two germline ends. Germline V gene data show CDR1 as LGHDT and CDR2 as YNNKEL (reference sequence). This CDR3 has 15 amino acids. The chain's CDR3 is CASSQEDEGAYEQYF. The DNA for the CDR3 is TGTGCCAGCAGCCAAGAAGACGAGGGTGCCTACGAGCAGTACTTC.

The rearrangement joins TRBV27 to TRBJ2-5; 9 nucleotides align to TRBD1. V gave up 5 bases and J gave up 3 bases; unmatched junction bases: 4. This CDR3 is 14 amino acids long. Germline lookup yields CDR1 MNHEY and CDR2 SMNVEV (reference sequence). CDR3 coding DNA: TGTGCCAGCAGTGCACAGGGGGCGGAAGAGACCCAGTACTTC. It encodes CASSAQGAEETQYF.

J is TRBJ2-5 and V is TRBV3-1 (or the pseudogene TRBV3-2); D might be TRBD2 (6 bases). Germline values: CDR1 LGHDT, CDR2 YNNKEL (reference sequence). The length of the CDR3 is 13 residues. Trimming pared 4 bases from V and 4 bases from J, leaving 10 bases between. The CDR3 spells CASSRTSRETQYF. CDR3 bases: TGTGCCAGCAGCCGAACTAGCAGAGAGACCCAGTACTTC.

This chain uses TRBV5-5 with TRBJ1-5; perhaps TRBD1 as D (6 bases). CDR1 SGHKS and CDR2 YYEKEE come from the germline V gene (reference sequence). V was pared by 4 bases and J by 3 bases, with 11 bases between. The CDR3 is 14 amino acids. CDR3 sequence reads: CASSLQGPNQPQHF. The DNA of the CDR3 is TGTGCCAGCAGCCTGCAGGGGCCCAATCAGCCCCAGCATTTT.

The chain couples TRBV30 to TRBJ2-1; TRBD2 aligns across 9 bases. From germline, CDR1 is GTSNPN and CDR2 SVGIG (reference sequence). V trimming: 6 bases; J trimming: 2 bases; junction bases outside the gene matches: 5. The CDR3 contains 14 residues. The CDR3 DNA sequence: TGTGCCTGCCAAGCGGGAGGCCCCTACAATGAGCAGTTCTTC. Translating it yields CACQAGGPYNEQFF.

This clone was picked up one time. This CDR3 is CASGALAGLDTQYF. The CDR3 DNA reads as TGTGCCAGCGGTGCACTAGCGGGGTTAGATACGCAGTATTTT. The chain has TRBV7-9 and TRBJ2-3; 10 nucleotides align to TRBD2. V was clipped by 8 bases and J by 5 bases; unmatched bases: 7. Germline loops: CDR1 SEHNR, CDR2 FQNEAQ (reference sequence). There are 14 residues in the CDR3.

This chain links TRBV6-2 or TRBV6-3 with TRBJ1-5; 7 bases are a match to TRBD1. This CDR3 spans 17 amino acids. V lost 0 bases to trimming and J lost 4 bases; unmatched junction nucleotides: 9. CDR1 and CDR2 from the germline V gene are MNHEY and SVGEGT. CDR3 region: CASSYSAQGVRNQPQHF. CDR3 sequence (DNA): TGTGCCAGCAGTTACTCGGCGCAGGGGGTTCGTAATCAGCCCCAGCATTTT.

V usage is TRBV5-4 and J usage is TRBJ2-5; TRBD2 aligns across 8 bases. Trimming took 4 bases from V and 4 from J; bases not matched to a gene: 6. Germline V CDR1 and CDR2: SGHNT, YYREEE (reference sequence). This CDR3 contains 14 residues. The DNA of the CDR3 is TGTGCCAGCAGCGTGGACGGGAGGGGAGAGACCCAGTACTTC. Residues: CASSVDGRGETQYF.

The CDR3: CATHRRVGNYGYTF. For the CDR3, the DNA is TGCGCCACGCACCGCAGGGTTGGAAACTATGGCTACACCTTC. V gene TRBV10-1 combines with J gene TRBJ1-2; TRBD1 is a possible D gene (5 bases). The CDR3 extends over 14 amino acids. Germline-derived CDR1 and CDR2 are WNHNN and SYGVQD (reference sequence). The V end was cut by 10 bases, the J end by 2 bases, with 17 bases between.

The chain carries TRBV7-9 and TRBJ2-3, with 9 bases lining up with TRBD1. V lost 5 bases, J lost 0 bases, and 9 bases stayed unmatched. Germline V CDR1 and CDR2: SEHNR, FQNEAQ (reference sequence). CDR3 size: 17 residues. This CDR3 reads CASSVTGGGPSTDTQYF. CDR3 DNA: TGTGCCAGCAGCGTGACAGGGGGTGGCCCTAGCACAGATACGCAGTATTTT.

The CDR3 loop reads CASSQERGSITGELFF. In DNA form, the CDR3 reads TGTGCCAGCAGCCAAGAGCGGGGTTCTATCACCGGGGAGCTGTTTTTT. J is TRBJ2-2 and V is TRBV14; a weak D match, TRBD2 (6 bases). Germline V gene data show CDR1 as SGHDN and CDR2 as FVKESK. Trimming took off 0 bases at V and 4 bases at J, with 12 bases between the two ends. CDR3 length: 16 amino acids. Full variable domain (outside the CDR3, taken from reference TRBV14 and TRBJ2-2): EAGVTQFPSHSVIEKGQTVTLRCDPISGHDNLYWYRRVMGKEIKFLLHFVKESKQDESGMPNNRFLAERTGGTYSTLKVQPAELEDSGVYFCASSQERGSITGELFFGEGSRLTVL.

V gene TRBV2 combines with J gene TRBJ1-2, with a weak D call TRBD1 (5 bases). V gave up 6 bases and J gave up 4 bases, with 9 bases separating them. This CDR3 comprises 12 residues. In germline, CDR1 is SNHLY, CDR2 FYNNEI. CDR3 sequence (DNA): TGTGCCAGCAGAGGGGACTCCTATGGCTACACCTTC. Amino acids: CASRGDSYGYTF. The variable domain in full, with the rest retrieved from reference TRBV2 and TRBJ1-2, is EPEVTQTPSHQVTQMGQEVILRCVPISNHLYFYWYRQILGQKVEFLVSFYNNEISEKSEIFDDQFSVERPDGSNFTLKIRSTKLEDSAMYFCASRGDSYGYTFGSGTRLTVV.

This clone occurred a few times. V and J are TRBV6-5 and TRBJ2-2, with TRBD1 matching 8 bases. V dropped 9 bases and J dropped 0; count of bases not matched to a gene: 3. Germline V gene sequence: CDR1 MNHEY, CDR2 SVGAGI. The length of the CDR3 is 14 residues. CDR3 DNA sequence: TGTGCCAGTCGGACAGGGTCGAACACCGGGGAGCTGTTTTTT. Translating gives CASRTGSNTGELFF.

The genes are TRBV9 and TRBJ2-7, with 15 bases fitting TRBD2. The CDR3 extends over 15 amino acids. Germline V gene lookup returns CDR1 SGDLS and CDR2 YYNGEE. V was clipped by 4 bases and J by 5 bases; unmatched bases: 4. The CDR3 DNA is TGTGCCAGCAGCCCTGGACTAGCGGGAGGGGACGAGCAGTACTTC. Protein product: CASSPGLAGGDEQYF.

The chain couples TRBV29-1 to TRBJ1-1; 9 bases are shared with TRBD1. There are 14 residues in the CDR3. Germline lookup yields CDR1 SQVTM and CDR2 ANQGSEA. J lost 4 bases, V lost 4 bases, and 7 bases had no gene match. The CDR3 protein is CSVGTGDIFTEAFF. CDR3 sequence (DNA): TGCAGCGTTGGGACAGGGGATATTTTCACTGAAGCTTTCTTT.

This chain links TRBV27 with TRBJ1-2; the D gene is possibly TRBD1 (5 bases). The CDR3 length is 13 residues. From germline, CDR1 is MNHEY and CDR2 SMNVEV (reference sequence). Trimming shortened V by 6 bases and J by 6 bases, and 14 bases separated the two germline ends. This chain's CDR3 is CASRSGGGNGYTF. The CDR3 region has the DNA TGTGCCAGCAGGAGCGGGGGGGGGAATGGCTACACCTTC.

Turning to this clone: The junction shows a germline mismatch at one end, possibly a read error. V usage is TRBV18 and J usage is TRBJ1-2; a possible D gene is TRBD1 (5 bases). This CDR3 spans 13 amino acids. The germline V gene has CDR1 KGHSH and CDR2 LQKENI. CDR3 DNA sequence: TGTGCCAGCTCACCGCTGGACAACGCCTCGATGGGCTTC. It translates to CASSPLDNASMGF.

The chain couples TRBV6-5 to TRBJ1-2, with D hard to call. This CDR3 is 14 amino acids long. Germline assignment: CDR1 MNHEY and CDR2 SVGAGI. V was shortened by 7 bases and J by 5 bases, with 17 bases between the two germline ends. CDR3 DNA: TGTGCCAGCACTAGCACGAAGAGGGTTTATGGCTACACCTTC. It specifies CASTSTKRVYGYTF.

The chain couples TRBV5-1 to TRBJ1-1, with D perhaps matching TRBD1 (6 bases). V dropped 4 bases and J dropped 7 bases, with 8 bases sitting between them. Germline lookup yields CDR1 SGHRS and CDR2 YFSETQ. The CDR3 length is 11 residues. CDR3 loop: CASSMDSEAFF. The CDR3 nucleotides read TGCGCCAGCAGCATGGACAGTGAAGCTTTCTTT.

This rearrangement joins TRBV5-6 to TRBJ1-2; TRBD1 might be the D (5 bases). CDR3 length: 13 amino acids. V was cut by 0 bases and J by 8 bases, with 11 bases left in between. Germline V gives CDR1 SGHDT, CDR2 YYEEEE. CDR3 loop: CASSLGGPGGYTF. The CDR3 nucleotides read TGTGCCAGCAGCTTGGGGGGCCCAGGGGGCTACACCTTC.